The rows below give T cell receptor beta chains drawn from one sample of a study of TIL therapy for anti-PD-1-resistant metastatic lung cancer. Some clones are missing from TCRdb's copy, which holds only in-frame ones; the method was immunoSEQ multiplex PCR. The sample yields more than 55,000 clones, roughly four fifths seen once. The material was blood, obtained at baseline. The receptors come from a person between 30 and 79 years old with non-small cell lung cancer. CDR3s include the opening cysteine and the closing phenylalanine or tryptophan. Each record gives: D gene, J gene, V gene, clone size, CDR3 protein, CDR3 DNA. A D gene is named only where the DNA matches it firmly. Part of the rows lack a size; the others show once, few, many or a class for expanded clones.

d_call: .; j_call: TRBJ1-4; v_call: TRBV28; clone_size: .; cdr3_aa: CATRRGDEKLFF; cdr3_nt: TGTGCCACCAGGCGAGGGGATGAAAAACTGTTTTTT
d_call: TRBD2; j_call: TRBJ2-7; v_call: TRBV6-5; clone_size: .; cdr3_aa: CASSFSGRAPYEQYF; cdr3_nt: TGTGCCAGCAGCTTCAGCGGGAGGGCCCCCTACGAGCAGTACTTC
d_call: TRBD2; j_call: TRBJ2-1; v_call: TRBV23-1; clone_size: .; cdr3_aa: CASSQPGGTSGLHEQFF; cdr3_nt: TGCGCCAGCAGTCAACCGGGGGGGACTAGCGGGCTCCATGAGCAGTTCTTC
d_call: .; j_call: TRBJ1-2; v_call: TRBV27; clone_size: once; cdr3_aa: CASSSNFNYGYTF; cdr3_nt: TGTGCCAGCAGTTCGAATTTCAACTATGGCTACACCTTC
d_call: .; j_call: TRBJ2-1; v_call: TRBV4-2; clone_size: .; cdr3_aa: CASSQRPVGTMADEQFF; cdr3_nt: TGTGCCAGCAGCCAGCGCCCAGTCGGGACAATGGCTGATGAGCAGTTCTTC
d_call: .; j_call: TRBJ2-7; v_call: TRBV4-1; clone_size: .; cdr3_aa: CASSQDWSGWEVYEQYF; cdr3_nt: TGCGCCAGCAGCCAAGATTGGAGCGGATGGGAGGTGTACGAGCAGTACTTC
d_call: TRBD2; j_call: TRBJ2-1; v_call: TRBV18; clone_size: .; cdr3_aa: CASSALAGPPGNEQFF; cdr3_nt: TGTGCCAGCTCGGCTTTAGCGGGGCCACCGGGCAATGAGCAGTTCTTC
d_call: TRBD1; j_call: TRBJ2-7; v_call: TRBV28; clone_size: .; cdr3_aa: CASSLRQGTHEQYF; cdr3_nt: TGTGCCAGCAGTTTAAGACAGGGAACCCACGAGCAGTACTTC
d_call: TRBD1; j_call: TRBJ2-3; v_call: TRBV29-1; clone_size: .; cdr3_aa: CSAFDRARGDTQYF; cdr3_nt: TGCAGCGCCTTCGACAGGGCCCGTGGAGATACGCAGTATTTT
d_call: .; j_call: TRBJ1-6; v_call: TRBV7-8; clone_size: .; cdr3_aa: CASSLVRGSSPLHF; cdr3_nt: TGTGCCAGCAGCTTAGTAAGGGGGAGTTCACCCCTCCACTTT
d_call: .; j_call: TRBJ1-2; v_call: TRBV5-6; clone_size: .; cdr3_aa: CASSLGRNYGYTF; cdr3_nt: TGTGCCAGCAGCTTGGGCAGAAACTATGGCTACACCTTC
d_call: TRBD1; j_call: TRBJ1-2; v_call: TRBV11-2; clone_size: .; cdr3_aa: CASSSILGQGPYGYTF; cdr3_nt: TGTGCCAGCAGCTCCATTTTAGGACAGGGGCCCTATGGCTACACCTTC
d_call: .; j_call: TRBJ1-1; v_call: TRBV24-1; clone_size: few; cdr3_aa: CATSDPHYRVETEAFF; cdr3_nt: TGTGCCACCAGTGATCCCCACTACAGGGTAGAGACTGAAGCTTTCTTT
d_call: .; j_call: TRBJ1-2; v_call: TRBV19; clone_size: .; cdr3_aa: CASSIVLEGSYTGYTF; cdr3_nt: TGTGCCAGTAGTATAGTACTGGAGGGTTCCTACACAGGCTACACCTTC
d_call: .; j_call: TRBJ1-5; v_call: TRBV4-1; clone_size: .; cdr3_aa: CASSRGGYQPQHF; cdr3_nt: TGCGCCAGCAGCAGGGGGGGCTATCAGCCCCAGCATTTT
d_call: TRBD2; j_call: TRBJ2-2; v_call: TRBV2; clone_size: .; cdr3_aa: CASYTTGDTSTSGGRIGELFF; cdr3_nt: TGTGCCAGCTATACCACGGGGGACACTTCGACTAGCGGGGGACGGATCGGGGAGCTGTTTTTT
d_call: TRBD1; j_call: TRBJ1-4; v_call: TRBV6-2/TRBV6-3; clone_size: .; cdr3_aa: CASSDPSVGTGGEKLFF; cdr3_nt: TGTGCCAGCAGTGACCCATCTGTCGGGACAGGGGGTGAAAAACTGTTTTTT
d_call: .; j_call: TRBJ1-5; v_call: TRBV7-6; clone_size: .; cdr3_aa: CASSLASGFNQPQHF; cdr3_nt: TGTGCCAGCAGCTTAGCTTCGGGGTTCAATCAGCCCCAGCATTTT
d_call: TRBD2; j_call: TRBJ2-4; v_call: TRBV5-1; clone_size: once; cdr3_aa: CASSLAGGNQAKNIQYF; cdr3_nt: TGCGCCAGCAGCTTGGCCGGGGGGAATCAGGCCAAAAACATTCAGTACTTC
d_call: .; j_call: TRBJ1-2; v_call: TRBV30; clone_size: .; cdr3_aa: CAWSLGGVNGYTF; cdr3_nt: TGTGCCTGGAGTTTGGGGGGCGTCAATGGCTACACCTTC
d_call: TRBD2; j_call: TRBJ2-1; v_call: TRBV6-5; clone_size: once; cdr3_aa: CASRYTGLAGNEQFF; cdr3_nt: TGTGCCAGCAGGTATACGGGACTAGCGGGCAATGAGCAGTTCTTC
d_call: .; j_call: TRBJ1-6; v_call: TRBV30; clone_size: few; cdr3_aa: CAWRTAYNSPLHF; cdr3_nt: TGTGCCTGGAGGACAGCTTATAATTCACCCCTCCACTTT
d_call: .; j_call: TRBJ2-2; v_call: TRBV10-3; clone_size: .; cdr3_aa: CAISGTFEGYTGELFF; cdr3_nt: TGTGCCATCAGTGGCACGTTCGAGGGCTACACCGGGGAGCTGTTTTTT
d_call: TRBD1; j_call: TRBJ1-6; v_call: TRBV28; clone_size: .; cdr3_aa: CASGVGTGWDSPLHF; cdr3_nt: TGTGCCAGCGGTGTGGGGACAGGCTGGGATTCACCCCTCCACTTT
d_call: TRBD2; j_call: TRBJ2-7; v_call: TRBV6-5; clone_size: .; cdr3_aa: CASSYTSSGTYEQYF; cdr3_nt: TGTGCCAGCAGTTACACGTCTAGCGGGACCTACGAGCAGTACTTC
d_call: .; j_call: TRBJ1-2; v_call: TRBV2; clone_size: medium-sized; cdr3_aa: CASEPGHLRAGYTF; cdr3_nt: TGTGCCAGCGAACCGGGACACCTCCGGGCTGGCTACACCTTC
d_call: .; j_call: TRBJ1-1; v_call: TRBV12-3/TRBV12-4; clone_size: .; cdr3_aa: CASSLMENTEAFF; cdr3_nt: TGTGCCAGCAGTTTAATGGAGAACACTGAAGCTTTCTTT
d_call: TRBD2; j_call: TRBJ2-2; v_call: TRBV5-4; clone_size: .; cdr3_aa: CASSRASGGLSNTGELFF; cdr3_nt: TGTGCCAGCAGCAGGGCTAGCGGGGGGTTATCGAACACCGGGGAGCTGTTTTTT
d_call: .; j_call: TRBJ1-5; v_call: TRBV2; clone_size: .; cdr3_aa: CASSEDHFNQPQHF; cdr3_nt: TGTGCCAGCAGTGAAGACCACTTTAATCAGCCCCAGCATTTT
d_call: .; j_call: TRBJ1-1; v_call: TRBV20-1; clone_size: once; cdr3_aa: CSASRLEGRRAFF; cdr3_nt: TGCAGTGCTAGTCGTCTAGAGGGGCGAAGGGCTTTCTTT
d_call: .; j_call: TRBJ1-1; v_call: TRBV30; clone_size: .; cdr3_aa: CAWSLRGNTEAFF; cdr3_nt: TGTGCCTGGAGTTTAAGGGGGAACACTGAAGCTTTCTTT
d_call: .; j_call: TRBJ2-7; v_call: TRBV20-1; clone_size: .; cdr3_aa: CSASSGAYEQYF; cdr3_nt: TGCAGTGCTAGTTCGGGGGCCTACGAGCAGTACTTC
d_call: TRBD2; j_call: TRBJ2-7; v_call: TRBV3-1/TRBV3-2; clone_size: few; cdr3_aa: CASSQVGRTYEQYF; cdr3_nt: TGTGCCAGCAGCCAAGTCGGGAGGACCTACGAGCAGTACTTC
d_call: TRBD2; j_call: TRBJ2-1; v_call: TRBV28; clone_size: few; cdr3_aa: CASSPSGASGGYNEQFF; cdr3_nt: TGTGCCAGCAGTCCAAGTGGGGCTAGCGGGGGATACAATGAGCAGTTCTTC
d_call: TRBD2; j_call: TRBJ2-3; v_call: TRBV10-2; clone_size: .; cdr3_aa: CASSESILAGGDTQYF; cdr3_nt: TGCGCCAGCAGTGAGTCGATACTAGCGGGAGGCGATACGCAGTATTTT
d_call: .; j_call: TRBJ1-5; v_call: TRBV5-8; clone_size: .; cdr3_aa: CASSFWLETTPQHF; cdr3_nt: TGTGCCAGCAGCTTCTGGCTAGAAACTACTCCACAGCATTTT
d_call: TRBD1; j_call: TRBJ2-2; v_call: TRBV6-6; clone_size: .; cdr3_aa: CASRHGQGGTGELFF; cdr3_nt: TGTGCCAGCCGTCATGGACAGGGAGGAACCGGGGAGCTGTTTTTT
d_call: .; j_call: TRBJ2-3; v_call: TRBV28; clone_size: .; cdr3_aa: CASSRTSTDTQYF; cdr3_nt: TGTGCCAGCAGCCGAACTAGCACAGATACGCAGTATTTT
d_call: .; j_call: TRBJ2-3; v_call: TRBV6-5; clone_size: .; cdr3_aa: CASSVRASTDTQYF; cdr3_nt: TGTGCCAGCAGCGTGAGGGCTAGCACAGATACGCAGTATTTT
d_call: TRBD2; j_call: TRBJ2-7; v_call: TRBV27; clone_size: .; cdr3_aa: CASSFELAGGYEQYF; cdr3_nt: TGTGCCAGCAGTTTTGAATTAGCGGGAGGCTACGAGCAGTACTTC
d_call: TRBD2; j_call: TRBJ2-1; v_call: TRBV2; clone_size: .; cdr3_aa: CASSEESSGREEQFF; cdr3_nt: TGTGCCAGCAGTGAAGAAAGTAGCGGGAGGGAAGAGCAGTTCTTC
d_call: TRBD2; j_call: TRBJ2-1; v_call: TRBV25-1; clone_size: .; cdr3_aa: CASSTSGPEQFF; cdr3_nt: TGTGCCAGCTCTACTAGCGGACCGGAGCAGTTCTTC
d_call: TRBD2; j_call: TRBJ2-2; v_call: TRBV4-1; clone_size: .; cdr3_aa: CASSQASLAGNTGELFF; cdr3_nt: TGCGCCAGCAGCCAAGCGTCACTAGCGGGGAACACCGGGGAGCTGTTTTTT
d_call: .; j_call: TRBJ1-1; v_call: TRBV28; clone_size: .; cdr3_aa: CASSFRPGRGEAFF; cdr3_nt: TGTGCCAGCAGTTTCCGGCCAGGGAGAGGAGAAGCTTTCTTT
d_call: .; j_call: TRBJ2-5; v_call: TRBV6-5; clone_size: .; cdr3_aa: CASSITTKQYF; cdr3_nt: TGTGCCAGCAGTATCACTACCAAACAGTACTTC
d_call: TRBD2; j_call: TRBJ2-7; v_call: TRBV4-2; clone_size: .; cdr3_aa: CASSLERGRDYEQYF; cdr3_nt: TGTGCCAGCAGCCTCGAGCGGGGGCGAGACTACGAGCAGTACTTC
d_call: TRBD2; j_call: TRBJ2-3; v_call: TRBV10-3; clone_size: once; cdr3_aa: CAMGTSDSTDTQYF; cdr3_nt: TGTGCCATGGGGACTAGCGACAGCACAGATACGCAGTATTTT
d_call: TRBD1; j_call: TRBJ1-1; v_call: TRBV19; clone_size: .; cdr3_aa: CASSDHRGTNTEAFF; cdr3_nt: TGTGCCAGTAGTGACCACAGGGGGACGAACACTGAAGCTTTCTTT
d_call: .; j_call: TRBJ1-5; v_call: TRBV6-2/TRBV6-3; clone_size: once; cdr3_aa: CASSYLALSGSNQPQHF; cdr3_nt: TGTGCCAGCAGTTACCTGGCACTCAGCGGGAGCAATCAGCCCCAGCATTTT
d_call: .; j_call: TRBJ2-6; v_call: TRBV28; clone_size: .; cdr3_aa: CASSLEGKVGANVLTF; cdr3_nt: TGTGCCAGCAGTTTAGAGGGGAAAGTGGGGGCCAACGTCCTGACTTTC